This TCR beta chain appears in the sequencing data of a study of cytomegalovirus exposure and HLA in healthy donors. Study outcomes and limitations: Sequencing likely produced, as an artifact, a cluster of highly shared sequence variants. Later on, an analysis tied 15,000 to 20,000 TCR beta sequences to HLA alleles at 0.05 false discovery rate.

Use of 60 Vbeta and 13 Jbeta primers characterized the PCR. Here immunoSEQ multiplex PCR was the method, and the copy in TCRdb shows in-frame clones only, minus some. The profile shows more than 110,000 clones, roughly 73% of them singletons. As concerns this clone: Its specificity is not known.

CDR3 size: 17 residues. J gave up 0 bases and V 5 bases, and 6 bases lay outside the gene matches. Germline CDR1 reads LNHDA; CDR2 reads SQIVND (reference sequence). This TCR was recovered from a middle-aged woman in good health and CMV-seronegative. The sample was PBMCs. This chain joins TRBV19 and TRBJ2-2; 10 bases are a match to TRBD1. This chain's CDR3 is CASSAHGTGANTGELFF. CDR3 DNA: TGTGCCAGTAGTGCCCATGGGACAGGGGCGAACACCGGGGAGCTGTTTTTT.